These 23 T cell receptor beta chains were sequenced from one sample in a study of beta chain features in type 1 diabetes. Notes on the study in general: For Type 1 diabetes patients, all four CD4+ subsets carried TCRB CDR3s that were moderately but significantly shorter.

Their antigens are not known. Reverse transcription of all isolated RNA meant that expressed TCRB transcripts were sequenced. Method: immunoSEQ multiplex PCR; TCRdb's copy keeps in-frame clones and lacks some. Among 500,000 to 800,000 clones listed, 12% were seen once. Source material: naive CD4+ T cells from blood. Receptors were obtained from a man younger than 45 with type 1 diabetes.

As for this clone: The sample carries other DNA sequences with the same CDR3. The chain is built from TRBV7-2 and TRBJ2-3; no clear D gene. Trimming cost V 5 bases and J 2 bases, with 5 bases left between them. Germline V gene data show CDR1 as SGHTA and CDR2 as FQGNSA. The CDR3 loop spans 12 amino acids. In DNA form, the CDR3 reads TGTGCCAGCAGCCCTTACACAGATACGCAGTATTTT. It codes for CASSPYTDTQYF.

This clone was seen only a few times. This rearrangement joins TRBV30 to TRBJ2-7, with D perhaps being TRBD1 or TRBD2 (6 bases each). The CDR3 runs to 14 residues. Trimming pared 0 bases from V and 6 bases from J, leaving 15 bases between. Germline CDR1 reads GTSNPN; CDR2 reads SVGIG (reference sequence). CDR3 protein: CAWSVSVGGGEQYF. DNA of the CDR3: TGTGCCTGGAGTGTTAGTGTGGGGGGCGGCGAGCAGTACTTC.

The table lists this clone with a few counts. The rearrangement joins TRBV6-1 to TRBJ1-5; D gene unclear. V was clipped by 1 base and J by 9 bases, with 13 bases between them. Germline loops: CDR1 MNHNS, CDR2 SASEGT. There are 14 residues in the CDR3. CDR3 amino acids: CASSEGGPTGPQHF. CDR3 nucleotides: TGTGCCAGCAGTGAAGGTGGTCCAACGGGGCCCCAGCATTTT.

V is TRBV28 and J is TRBJ2-3; 9 bases are shared with TRBD2. J gave up 7 bases and V 7 bases, and 9 bases lay outside the gene matches. This CDR3 region has 14 residues. Germline V gene lookup returns CDR1 MDHEN and CDR2 SYDVKM. CDR3 DNA sequence: TGTGCCAGCATGGGCGGGGGGGCGACGAATACGCAGTATTTT. Its protein is CASMGGGATNTQYF.

This clone was counted between two and nine times. The J gene is TRBJ2-7, the V gene TRBV6-5, with no clear D. Trimming took 2 bases from V and 3 from J, leaving 8 bases between them. This CDR3 spans 13 amino acids. Germline lookup yields CDR1 MNHEY and CDR2 SVGAGI. DNA for the CDR3: TGTGCCAGCAGTTACGGGGAAAACTACGAGCAGTACTTC. Its protein is CASSYGENYEQYF.

This clone was seen only a few times. The chain combines TRBV7-2 with TRBJ2-7, with a possible D match to TRBD1 (6 bases). Trimming cost V 1 base and J 0 bases, with 13 bases left between them. This CDR3 region has 16 residues. Per the germline V gene, CDR1 is SGHTA and CDR2 is FQGNSA. Here the CDR3 DNA reads TGTGCCAGCAGCTTAGTTGTGGGGGCGAGCTCCTACGAGCAGTACTTC. Translated: CASSLVVGASSYEQYF.

This rearrangement joins TRBV7-2 to TRBJ1-4, with D uncertain. The CDR3 length is 13 residues. CDR1 SGHTA and CDR2 FQGNSA come from the germline V gene. Trimming stripped 3 bases from V and 8 bases from J, with 10 bases between. In DNA, the CDR3 is TGTGCCAGCAGCTTGAGCCGGGCGGAAAAACTGTTTTTT. This sequence encodes CASSLSRAEKLFF.

This clone occurred a few times. The chain recombines TRBV30 with TRBJ2-7; possibly TRBD1 or TRBD2 for D (5 bases each). This CDR3 region has 14 residues. CDR1 and CDR2 (germline): GTSNPN, SVGIG (reference sequence). V dropped 1 base and J dropped 7 bases, with 17 bases sitting between them. The DNA of the CDR3 is TGTGCCTGGAGTGATACAGGCTCGGGAAGTGAGCAGTACTTC. Translation gives CAWSDTGSGSEQYF.

In regard to this clone: Other nucleotide sequences from this sample produce the same CDR3. The genes are TRBV7-9 and TRBJ1-5; D ambiguous. The germline gives CDR1 SEHNR, CDR2 FQNEAQ (reference sequence). The CDR3 covers 13 residues. The V and J ends lost 5 bases and 5 bases respectively, with 10 bases between them. In DNA, the CDR3 is TGTGCCAGCAGCCCGGGTGGGGATCAGCCCCAGCATTTT. It codes for CASSPGGDQPQHF.

This chain connects TRBV4-2 to TRBJ1-2; D perhaps matches TRBD1 (6 bases). The CDR3 contains 18 residues. Between the trimmed V and J ends, which lost 0 bases and 4 bases, there was a span of 21 bases. CDR1 is LGHNA and CDR2 is YNFKEQ in the germline V gene. The CDR3 DNA reads as TGTGCCAGCAGCCAAGACGTCAACGTTCGGGGGCTTGGCTATGGCTACACCTTC. As protein: CASSQDVNVRGLGYGYTF.

The V and J genes are TRBV2 and TRBJ1-2; TRBD1 agrees at 7 bases. CDR3 length: 15 amino acids. V lost 3 bases to trimming and J lost 4 bases; unmatched junction nucleotides: 8. Germline V CDR1 and CDR2: SNHLY, FYNNEI. CDR3 sequence (DNA): TGTGCCAGCAGTGAGCTGGGACAGTCGCCCTATGGCTACACCTTC. Protein sequence: CASSELGQSPYGYTF.

On this clone itself: This CDR3 is also generated by other DNA sequences in the sample. This sequence joins TRBV7-3 and TRBJ2-2; D uncertain. This CDR3 spans 12 amino acids. V was pared by 2 bases and J by 5 bases, with 3 bases between. Germline CDR1 and CDR2: SGHTA and FQGTGA. The CDR3 reads CASSLETGELFF. For the CDR3, the DNA is TGTGCCAGCAGCTTAGAAACCGGGGAGCTGTTTTTT.

V and J are TRBV5-1 and TRBJ2-2; a possible D gene is TRBD1 (6 bases). V was cut by 3 bases and J by 9 bases, with 15 bases left in between. This CDR3 is 14 amino acids long. CDR1 and CDR2 from the germline V gene are SGHRS and YFSETQ. The CDR3 nucleotides read TGCGCCAGCAGCTCTGGACAGATGATAAGGGAGCTGTTTTTT. As protein: CASSSGQMIRELFF.

The chain has TRBV5-1 and TRBJ2-7, with 10 nucleotides matching TRBD1. From germline, CDR1 is SGHRS and CDR2 YFSETQ. The CDR3 spans 15 residues. The trim removed 2 bases at V and 5 bases at J, leaving 7 bases unmatched. For the CDR3, the DNA is TGCGCCAGCAGCTTATCCGGGACAGGGGCGAACGAGCAGTACTTC. Protein: CASSLSGTGANEQYF.

Only a few counts were recorded for this clone. The V call is TRBV7-9, the J call TRBJ2-5; D gene unclear. This CDR3 comprises 14 residues. The germline V gene encodes CDR1 SEHNR and CDR2 FQNEAQ (reference sequence). V was cut by 2 bases and J by 2 bases, with 9 bases left in between. CDR3: CASSLMTVQETQYF. In DNA, the CDR3 is TGTGCCAGCAGCTTAATGACGGTTCAAGAGACCCAGTACTTC.

The rearrangement links TRBV14 to TRBJ2-4, with TRBD1 matching 9 bases. V was pared by 4 bases and J by 3 bases, with 10 bases of the junction left unmatched. This CDR3 is 17 amino acids long. Per the germline V gene, CDR1 is SGHDN and CDR2 is FVKESK. The DNA for the CDR3 is TGTGCCAGCAGCCCAAAGGGGACAGGGAAAGACAAAAACATTCAGTACTTC. Translation gives CASSPKGTGKDKNIQYF. Complete variable domain (other parts from reference TRBV14 and TRBJ2-4): EAGVTQFPSHSVIEKGQTVTLRCDPISGHDNLYWYRRVMGKEIKFLLHFVKESKQDESGMPNNRFLAERTGGTYSTLKVQPAELEDSGVYFCASSPKGTGKDKNIQYFGAGTRLSVL.

The rearrangement joins TRBV14 to TRBJ1-6; D not certain. The CDR3 is made up of 15 amino acids. The V end was cut by 4 bases, the J end by 8 bases, with 15 bases between. Germline loops: CDR1 SGHDN, CDR2 FVKESK. The DNA of the CDR3 is TGTGCCAGCAGCCTAAGGTCCCCCCAGGATTCACCCCTCCACTTT. Residues: CASSLRSPQDSPLHF.

This sequence joins TRBV7-2 and TRBJ2-5; D gene uncertain. V lost 1 base to trimming and J lost 7 bases, with 13 bases between them. This CDR3 has 14 residues. Germline loops: CDR1 SGHTA, CDR2 FQGNSA. As DNA, the CDR3 is TGTGCCAGCAGCTTAGGGGGATTTACCGGGACCCAGTACTTC. This translates into CASSLGGFTGTQYF. Full variable domain (outside the CDR3, taken from reference TRBV7-2 and TRBJ2-5): GAGVSQSPSNKVTEKGKDVELRCDPISGHTALYWYRQSLGQGLEFLIYFQGNSAPDKSGLPSDRFSAERTGGSVSTLTIQRTQQEDSAVYLCASSLGGFTGTQYFGPGTRLLVL.

CDR3 loop: CASSEKTQGRKETQYF. The CDR3 DNA sequence: TGTGCCAGCAGTGAGAAGACTCAGGGGAGGAAAGAGACCCAGTACTTC. This chain connects TRBV6-1 to TRBJ2-5; tentatively, D is TRBD1 or TRBD2 (6 bases each). Trimming left V 3 bases short and J 3 bases short, with 17 bases between. Per the germline V gene, CDR1 is MNHNS and CDR2 is SASEGT. This CDR3 has 16 amino acids.

This clone was picked up a small number of times. This chain links TRBV2 with TRBJ2-5, with TRBD2 matching over 8 bases. This CDR3 is 14 amino acids long. The J segment lost 1 base and the V segment lost 4 bases, leaving 2 bases of the junction unmatched. Germline lookup yields CDR1 SNHLY and CDR2 FYNNEI. The CDR3 region is CASSGLAGQETQYF. For the CDR3, the DNA is TGTGCCAGCAGTGGGCTAGCGGGCCAAGAGACCCAGTACTTC.

Only a few counts were recorded for this clone. The V gene is TRBV29-1, the J gene TRBJ1-1; D is unresolved. CDR1 is SQVTM, CDR2 ANQGSEA, per germline. Trimming took 4 bases from V and 1 from J, leaving 19 bases between them. CDR3 length: 16 residues. This chain's CDR3 is CSVGGGWQGENTEAFF. CDR3 DNA sequence: TGCAGCGTTGGGGGAGGGTGGCAAGGAGAGAACACTGAAGCTTTCTTT.

The genes are TRBV30 and TRBJ1-5; D gene ambiguous. The CDR3 loop spans 15 amino acids. From germline, CDR1 is GTSNPN and CDR2 SVGIG (reference sequence). The ends were cut back, 1 base at V and 7 bases at J, with 17 bases in the middle. As DNA, the CDR3 is TGTGCCTGGAGTGCGGGTGGACCCCCCGCACAGCCCCAGCATTTT. This codes for CAWSAGGPPAQPQHF.

V usage is TRBV4-3 and J usage is TRBJ1-5; D not resolved. CDR1 and CDR2 from the germline V gene are LGHNA and YSLEER. V lost 0 bases to trimming and J lost 9 bases, with 9 bases between them. The CDR3 covers 13 residues. The CDR3 reads CASSQEQGRPQHF. The CDR3 DNA follows: TGCGCCAGCAGCCAAGAACAAGGTCGGCCCCAGCATTTT.